These T cell receptor beta chains were read from a single sample in a study of OX40 agonist ivuxolimab in advanced cancers. The repertoire was sequenced with immunoSEQ multiplex PCR; TCRdb's copy has only in-frame clones and lacks some. Here the sample spans about 16,000 clones, 86% being singletons. Sequences were derived from CD4+ or CD8+ T cells sorted from blood, sampled in a trial of the OX40 agonist ivuxolimab. The receptors originated from an adult with an advanced solid tumor such as melanoma, head and neck, liver or kidney cancer. CDR3s leave out the opening cysteine and the closing phenylalanine or tryptophan. Rows may omit the clone size; those that give it use once, few, many or a size class.

j_call | clone_size | v_call | cdr3_length | cdr3_aa
TRBJ2-3 | - | TRBV15 | 16 | ATSSIFLAGGSTDTQY
TRBJ1-2 | - | TRBV4-3 | 11 | ASSQEGGYGYT
TRBJ2-1 | - | TRBV28 | 9 | ASNEANEQF
TRBJ2-1 | - | TRBV7-9 | 16 | ASSERGTSGSSYNEQF
TRBJ2-7 | - | TRBV6-5 | 12 | ASNNRFSSYEQY
TRBJ1-2 | - | TRBV4-2 | 14 | ASSQDGDRTVGGYT
TRBJ1-1 | - | TRBV2 | 12 | ASSDSGANTEAF
TRBJ2-5 | - | TRBV11-1 | 12 | ASSTPGAAETQY
TRBJ2-3 | - | TRBV2 | 14 | ASSDGWQGSADTQY
TRBJ2-1 | - | TRBV11-1 | 13 | ASSLSGGTDNEQF
TRBJ2-5 | - | TRBV10-3 | 12 | AIKESAGQETQY
TRBJ2-1 | - | TRBV6-6 | 13 | ASRTMVFGYNEQF
TRBJ2-5 | - | TRBV10-3 | 15 | AISERVVSGQGETQY
TRBJ2-7 | - | TRBV30 | 10 | AGDRVPYEQY
TRBJ2-1 | once | TRBV7-9 | 14 | ASSLLAGGSYNEQF
TRBJ1-1 | - | TRBV12-5 | 15 | ASGLTIRQGTNTEAF
TRBJ2-7 | - | TRBV7-9 | 14 | ASSLDLAGFDYEQY
TRBJ2-5 | - | TRBV10-3 | 12 | ATGTSGNTETQY
TRBJ1-2 | - | TRBV7-8 | 13 | ASSSLSDIGGLYT
TRBJ2-5 | - | TRBV28 | 13 | ASTTLDRDQETQY
TRBJ2-1 | - | TRBV9 | 14 | ASSARETNIYNEQF
TRBJ1-6 | - | TRBV15 | 12 | ATSRDSANSPLH
TRBJ2-3 | - | TRBV21-1 | 17 | ASSKGRVREGASTDTQY
TRBJ1-1 | - | TRBV4-3 | 14 | ASSPTGSGLNTEAF
TRBJ2-3 | - | TRBV7-9 | 14 | ASSGDRASGTDTQY
TRBJ2-1 | once | TRBV7-2 | 12 | ASSPTKLVNEQF
TRBJ2-2 | - | TRBV6-1 | 12 | ASTGRVGTGELF
TRBJ1-1 | - | TRBV7-9 | 11 | ASSLGANTEAF
TRBJ2-7 | - | TRBV10-1 | 12 | ASSPDTSTYEQY
TRBJ1-2 | large | TRBV18 | 13 | ASSPRQVSGYGYT
TRBJ2-7 | - | TRBV11-2 | 12 | ASSRGAGPYEQY
TRBJ1-2 | - | TRBV5-4 | 12 | ASSLGTGSYGYT
TRBJ2-3 | - | TRBV2 | 12 | ASREREGRDTQY
TRBJ1-1 | - | TRBV6-5 | 12 | ASRADRGSREAF
TRBJ2-1 | - | TRBV20-1 | 9 | SASAPNEQF
TRBJ2-1 | - | TRBV5-1 | 13 | ASSGLGQFNNEQF
TRBJ2-1 | - | TRBV5-1 | 14 | ASSRPPPGSYNEQF
TRBJ2-3 | - | TRBV9 | 13 | ASSVRGSVTDTQY
TRBJ2-7 | - | TRBV28 | 13 | ASTSFDRVLIEQY
TRBJ2-4 | - | TRBV5-1 | 15 | ASSLGLAGGPQNIQY
TRBJ2-2 | - | TRBV9 | 12 | ASSVDSHTGELF
TRBJ1-2 | - | TRBV10-3 | 10 | AISGQSYGYT
TRBJ1-2 | - | TRBV7-9 | 11 | ASSLAQGGGYT
TRBJ2-2 | - | TRBV29-1 | 11 | SVEPDNLGELF